Presented here are 17 T cell receptor beta chains from one specimen sequenced in a study of blood T cells in healthy people across ages. The use of a sample-barcoded 5' primer and a J-beta primer mix characterized a second PCR of roughly 6 to 11 cycles. TCRdb itself ran the 5' RACE reads through MiXCR, one entry per CDR3 protein. The sample carries 650,000 to 1,000,000 distinct CDR3 sequences, more than 35% recorded once. What was sequenced was blood. Receptors originate from a man aged 80 or over in good health.

The CDR3 bases are TGTGCCAGCAGTTGGGGGACTAGCGGGAGAAGGGAGACCCAGTACTTC. Amino acids: CASSWGTSGRRETQYF. J is TRBJ2-5 and V is TRBV6-5; 14 bases are shared with TRBD2. Germline V gives CDR1 MNHEY, CDR2 SVGAGI. The CDR3 is made up of 16 amino acids. With 4 bases clipped from V and 5 bases from J, the junction kept 6 bases outside the gene matches.

V gene TRBV7-2 combines with J gene TRBJ2-5, with TRBD2 as a possible D gene (6 bases). The germline gives CDR1 SGHTA, CDR2 FQGNSA. V lost 5 bases and J 4 bases, leaving 14 bases between the germline ends. The CDR3 length is 14 residues. DNA of the CDR3: TGTGCCAGCAGCCCCTTGTCGGGAGTAGAGACCCAGTACTTC. Translated: CASSPLSGVETQYF.

The chain is built from TRBV5-1 and TRBJ1-2; a weak D match, TRBD1 (5 bases). V shed 4 bases and J shed 1 base, with 11 bases lying between them. This CDR3 is built from 14 residues. Germline CDR1 is SGHRS and CDR2 is YFSETQ. The CDR3 region is CASSVSTVNYGYTF. CDR3 DNA: TGCGCCAGCAGCGTCTCGACAGTTAACTATGGCTACACCTTC.

The chain employs TRBV7-2 and TRBJ1-2; D not resolved. CDR3 length: 14 amino acids. Germline V gene lookup returns CDR1 SGHTA and CDR2 FQGNSA. The V end lost 3 bases, the J end lost 9 bases, and 17 bases lay between the germline ends. The CDR3: CASSFAGGPESYTF. In DNA form, the CDR3 reads TGTGCCAGCAGCTTTGCGGGAGGGCCTGAAAGCTACACCTTC. Together with reference TRBV7-2 and TRBJ1-2, the CDR3 gives the full variable domain: GAGVSQSPSNKVTEKGKDVELRCDPISGHTALYWYRQSLGQGLEFLIYFQGNSAPDKSGLPSDRFSAERTGGSVSTLTIQRTQQEDSAVYLCASSFAGGPESYTFGSGTRLTVV.

The V gene is TRBV4-2, the J gene TRBJ2-5; TRBD1 might be the D (5 bases). The CDR3 consists of 15 residues. Germline loops: CDR1 LGHNA, CDR2 YNFKEQ. V was shortened by 0 bases and J by 4 bases, with 12 bases between the two germline ends. DNA of the CDR3: TGTGCCAGCAGCCAAGATCGCAGGGAAGGAGAGACCCAGTACTTC. Its translation is CASSQDRREGETQYF.

This clonotype occurred a few times. The genes are TRBV20-1 and TRBJ2-3; TRBD2 might be the D (6 bases). This CDR3 contains 13 residues. Germline V gene data show CDR1 as DFQATT and CDR2 as SNEGSKA (reference sequence). CDR3 DNA: TGCGGGTCCTCGGAGCGGGTAACAGATACGCAGTATTTT. Amino acid sequence: CGSSERVTDTQYF.

V and J are TRBV7-2 and TRBJ2-7; 8 bases are a match to TRBD2. Germline loops: CDR1 SGHTA, CDR2 FQGNSA. This CDR3 comprises 16 residues. With V trimmed by 5 bases and J by 5 bases, 14 bases remained unmatched. This chain's CDR3 is CASSLGPSGGINEQYF. CDR3 nucleotides: TGTGCCAGCAGCCTCGGTCCAAGCGGGGGAATTAACGAGCAGTACTTC.

The rearrangement uses TRBV27 and TRBJ2-3, with a weak D call TRBD2 (6 bases). Germline CDR1 is MNHEY and CDR2 is SMNVEV (reference sequence). Between the trimmed V and J ends, which lost 6 bases and 3 bases, there was a span of 16 bases. The CDR3 is 15 residues long. This CDR3 reads CASSRMAGLTDTQYF. As DNA, the CDR3 is TGTGCCAGCAGCCGGATGGCGGGGTTAACAGATACGCAGTATTTT.

A few counts support this clonotype. The V call is TRBV10-2, the J call TRBJ2-1, with TRBD2 as a possible D gene (5 bases). The CDR3 contains 15 residues. V dropped 0 bases and J dropped 5 bases, with 11 bases sitting between them. Germline V gene sequence: CDR1 WSHSY, CDR2 SAAADI. The CDR3 protein is CASSESAAGHNEQFF. In DNA, the CDR3 is TGCGCCAGCAGTGAGTCTGCGGCGGGCCACAATGAGCAGTTCTTC.

This clonotype was counted many times. This chain joins TRBV7-2 and TRBJ2-3; D might be TRBD1 (5 bases). CDR3 length: 14 amino acids. In germline, CDR1 is SGHTA, CDR2 FQGNSA. Between the trimmed V and J ends, which lost 4 bases and 4 bases, there was a span of 12 bases. The CDR3 bases are TGTGCCAGCAGCTCGACATCAGGGTCAGATACGCAGTATTTT. Protein sequence: CASSSTSGSDTQYF.

This clonotype came up many times. This chain joins TRBV6-6 and TRBJ1-1; D remains unclear. The CDR3 extends over 11 amino acids. Trimming took off 4 bases at V and 6 bases at J, with 6 bases between the two ends. Germline V CDR1 and CDR2: MNHNY, SVGAGI (reference sequence). The CDR3 DNA follows: TGTGCCAGCAGTTTTGCGTCTGAAGCTTTCTTT. Protein product: CASSFASEAFF.

In its sample, this clonotype was seen once. The final CDR3 position lacks the conserved phenylalanine or tryptophan, pointing to a likely read error. The chain has TRBV20-1 and TRBJ2-7; D possibly uses TRBD1 or TRBD2 (7 bases each). Germline assignment: CDR1 DFQATT and CDR2 SNEGSKA (reference sequence). The CDR3 has 14 residues. V lost 5 bases and J 3 bases, leaving 17 bases between the germline ends. CDR3 loop: CSAQDREGRYEQYL. As DNA, the CDR3 is TGCAGTGCTCAAGACAGGGAGGGCCGCTACGAGCAGTACTTA.

This clonotype has more than one count but fewer than ten. The genes are TRBV24-1 and TRBJ2-1; D gene ambiguous. The germline CDR1 and CDR2 sequences are KGHDR and SFDVKD. The CDR3 is 12 residues long. Trimming left V 7 bases short and J 4 bases short, with 7 bases between. CDR3 residues: CATSGDYNEQFF. The CDR3 DNA is TGTGCCACCAGCGGAGATTACAATGAGCAGTTCTTC.

The chain has TRBV4-3 and TRBJ1-2; D is ambiguous. The germline V gene has CDR1 LGHNA and CDR2 YSLEER. V was shortened by 1 base and J by 3 bases, with 15 bases between the two germline ends. The CDR3 consists of 16 residues. CDR3 loop: CASSQGPDGNHYGYTF. In nucleotides, the CDR3 is TGCGCCAGCAGCCAAGGGCCTGACGGGAATCACTATGGCTACACCTTC.

The V call is TRBV2, the J call TRBJ1-2; TRBD1 is a possible D gene (6 bases). CDR1 is SNHLY, CDR2 FYNNEI, per germline. There are 13 residues in the CDR3. Trimming pared 6 bases from V and 5 bases from J, leaving 13 bases between. The CDR3: CASSGQPPYGYTF. CDR3 sequence (DNA): TGTGCCAGCAGCGGACAGCCACCTTATGGCTACACCTTC.

This clonotype was counted ten times or more. With a much larger clone just one base away, this may be a read error. V is TRBV28 and J is TRBJ2-5, with TRBD2 matching over 7 bases. Germline CDR1 and CDR2: MDHEN and SYDVKM. The trim removed 5 bases at V and 11 bases at J, leaving 11 bases unmatched. The CDR3 extends over 13 amino acids. CDR3 nucleotide sequence: TGTGCCAGCAGTGGACGGAGCGGGGATGGGCAGTACTTC. Its protein product is CASSGRSGDGQYF.

The chain couples TRBV4-2 to TRBJ2-7; maybe TRBD2 (6 bases). V was cut by 0 bases and J by 1 base, with 13 bases left in between. This CDR3 spans 16 amino acids. CDR1 is LGHNA and CDR2 is YNFKEQ in the germline V gene. CDR3 residues: CASSQDGTGLSYEQYF. In DNA, the CDR3 is TGTGCCAGCAGCCAAGATGGAACGGGACTTTCCTACGAGCAGTACTTC.